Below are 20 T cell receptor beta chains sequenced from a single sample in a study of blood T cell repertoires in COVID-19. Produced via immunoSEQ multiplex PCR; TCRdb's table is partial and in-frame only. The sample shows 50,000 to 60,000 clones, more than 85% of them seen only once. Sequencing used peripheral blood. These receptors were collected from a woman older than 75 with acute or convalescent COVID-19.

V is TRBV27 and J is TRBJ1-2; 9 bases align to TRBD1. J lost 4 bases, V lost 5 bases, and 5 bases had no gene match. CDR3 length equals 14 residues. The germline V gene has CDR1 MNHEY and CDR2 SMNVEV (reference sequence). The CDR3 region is CASSKTGGIYGYTF. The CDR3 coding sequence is TGTGCCAGCAGTAAGACAGGGGGTATCTATGGCTACACCTTC.

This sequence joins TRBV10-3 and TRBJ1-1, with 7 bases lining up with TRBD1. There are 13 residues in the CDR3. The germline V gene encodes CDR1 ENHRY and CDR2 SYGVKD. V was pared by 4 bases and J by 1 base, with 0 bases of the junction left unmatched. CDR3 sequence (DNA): TGTGCCATCAGTGGACAGGGGAACACTGAAGCTTTCTTT. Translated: CAISGQGNTEAFF.

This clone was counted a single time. CDR3 protein: CASSGLAGGTEQFF. In DNA, the CDR3 is TGTGCCAGCAGCGGACTAGCGGGGGGGACTGAGCAGTTCTTC. The chain recombines TRBV2 with TRBJ2-1, with 15 positions matching TRBD2. The V gene's germline CDR1 is SNHLY and CDR2 FYNNEI. This CDR3 spans 14 amino acids. With 6 bases clipped from V and 9 bases from J, the junction kept 3 bases outside the gene matches.

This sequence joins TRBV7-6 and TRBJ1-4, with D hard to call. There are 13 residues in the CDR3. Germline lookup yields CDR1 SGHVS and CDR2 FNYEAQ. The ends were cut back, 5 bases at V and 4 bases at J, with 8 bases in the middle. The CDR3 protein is CASSNPRNEKLFF. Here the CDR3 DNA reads TGTGCCAGCAGCAATCCCCGTAATGAAAAACTGTTTTTT.

CDR3 DNA sequence: TGTGCCACCAGTGATGCCGGTGAACTAGGAGAGACCCAGTACTTC. As protein: CATSDAGELGETQYF. The chain combines TRBV24-1 with TRBJ2-5; a weak D match, TRBD2 (5 bases). The CDR3 contains 15 residues. V was pared by 3 bases and J by 4 bases, with 14 bases between. The V gene's germline CDR1 is KGHDR and CDR2 SFDVKD.

The CDR3 here is CASSLAGGGGADTQYF. The DNA of the CDR3 is TGCGCCAGCAGCTTGGCTGGAGGGGGCGGGGCAGATACGCAGTATTTT. The V gene is TRBV5-1, the J gene TRBJ2-3; TRBD1 is a possible D gene (7 bases). Germline V gene lookup returns CDR1 SGHRS and CDR2 YFSETQ. This CDR3 comprises 16 residues. The V end lost 0 bases, the J end lost 4 bases, and 15 bases lay between the germline ends.

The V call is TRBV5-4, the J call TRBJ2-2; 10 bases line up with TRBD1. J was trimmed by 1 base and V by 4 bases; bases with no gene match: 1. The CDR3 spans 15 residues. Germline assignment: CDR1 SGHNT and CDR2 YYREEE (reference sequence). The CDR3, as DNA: TGTGCCAGCAGCGGGGACAGGGGGAACACCGGGGAGCTGTTTTTT. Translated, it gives CASSGDRGNTGELFF.

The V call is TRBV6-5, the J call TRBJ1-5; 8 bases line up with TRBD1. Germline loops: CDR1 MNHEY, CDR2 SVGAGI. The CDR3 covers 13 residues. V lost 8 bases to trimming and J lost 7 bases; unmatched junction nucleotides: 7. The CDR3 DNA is TGTGCCAGCTCCGGACAGGGACAACAGCCCCAGCATTTT. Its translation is CASSGQGQQPQHF.

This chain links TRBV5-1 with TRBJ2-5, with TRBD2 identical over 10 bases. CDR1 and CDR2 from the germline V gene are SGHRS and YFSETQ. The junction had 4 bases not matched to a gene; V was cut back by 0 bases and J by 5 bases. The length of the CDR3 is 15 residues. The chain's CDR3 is CASSLVAGGGETQYF. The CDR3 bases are TGCGCCAGCAGCTTGGTAGCGGGAGGAGGTGAGACCCAGTACTTC.

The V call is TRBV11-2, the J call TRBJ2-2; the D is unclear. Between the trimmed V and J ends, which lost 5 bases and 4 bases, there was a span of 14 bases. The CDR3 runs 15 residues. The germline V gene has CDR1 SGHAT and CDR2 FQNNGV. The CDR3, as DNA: TGTGCCAGCAGCCCTACAGATATACGCACCGGGGAGCTGTTTTTT. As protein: CASSPTDIRTGELFF.

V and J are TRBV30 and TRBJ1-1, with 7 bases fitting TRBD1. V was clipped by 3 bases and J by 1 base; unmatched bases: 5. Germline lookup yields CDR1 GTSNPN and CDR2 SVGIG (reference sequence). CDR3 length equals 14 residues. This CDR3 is CAWSRDRKNTEAFF. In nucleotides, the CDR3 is TGTGCCTGGAGCCGGGACAGAAAGAACACTGAAGCTTTCTTT.

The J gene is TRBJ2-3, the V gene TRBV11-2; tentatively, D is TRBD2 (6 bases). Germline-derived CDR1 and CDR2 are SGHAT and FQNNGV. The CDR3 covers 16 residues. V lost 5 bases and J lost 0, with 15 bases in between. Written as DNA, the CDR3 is TGTGCCAGCAGCCATAAGGGCAGCGGGAGCACAGATACGCAGTATTTT. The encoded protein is CASSHKGSGSTDTQYF.

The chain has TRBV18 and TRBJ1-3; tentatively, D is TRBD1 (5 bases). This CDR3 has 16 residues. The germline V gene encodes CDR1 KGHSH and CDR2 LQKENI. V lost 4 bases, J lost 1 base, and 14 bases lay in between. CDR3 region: CASSRAQDNSGNTIYF. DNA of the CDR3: TGTGCCAGCTCACGGGCCCAGGACAATTCTGGAAACACCATATATTTT.

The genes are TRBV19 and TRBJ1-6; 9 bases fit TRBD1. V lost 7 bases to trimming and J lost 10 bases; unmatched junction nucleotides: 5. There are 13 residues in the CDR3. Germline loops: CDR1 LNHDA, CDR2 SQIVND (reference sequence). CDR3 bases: TGTGCCAGTACGGGACAGGGCCAATCACCCCTCCACTTT. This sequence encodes CASTGQGQSPLHF.

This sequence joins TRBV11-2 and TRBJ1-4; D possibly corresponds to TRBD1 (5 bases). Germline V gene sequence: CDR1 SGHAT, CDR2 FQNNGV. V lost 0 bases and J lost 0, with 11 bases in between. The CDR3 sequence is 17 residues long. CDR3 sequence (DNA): TGTGCCAGCAGCTTAGATTCGACAGACGCAACTAATGAAAAACTGTTTTTT. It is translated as CASSLDSTDATNEKLFF.

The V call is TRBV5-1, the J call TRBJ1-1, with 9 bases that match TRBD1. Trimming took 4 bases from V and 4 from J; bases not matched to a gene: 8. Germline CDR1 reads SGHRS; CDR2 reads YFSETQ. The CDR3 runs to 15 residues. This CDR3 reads CASSAEGQGVTEAFF. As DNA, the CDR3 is TGCGCCAGCAGCGCTGAGGGACAGGGAGTCACTGAAGCTTTCTTT.

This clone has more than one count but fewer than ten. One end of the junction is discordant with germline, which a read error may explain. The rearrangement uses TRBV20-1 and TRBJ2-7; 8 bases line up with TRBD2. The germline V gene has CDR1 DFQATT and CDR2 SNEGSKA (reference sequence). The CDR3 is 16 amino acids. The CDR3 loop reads CCASRGGWGASYEQYF. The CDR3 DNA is TGCTGTGCTAGTCGGGGGGGCTGGGGGGCCTCCTACGAGCAGTACTTC.

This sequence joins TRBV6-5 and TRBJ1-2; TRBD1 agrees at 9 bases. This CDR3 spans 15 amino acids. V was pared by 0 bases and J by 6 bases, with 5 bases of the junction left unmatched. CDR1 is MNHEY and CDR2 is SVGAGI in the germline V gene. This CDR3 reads CASSYSDRGEHGYTF. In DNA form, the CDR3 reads TGTGCCAGCAGTTACTCGGACAGGGGCGAACATGGCTACACCTTC.

This chain's CDR3 is CATSDDGGRETQYF. CDR3 sequence (DNA): TGTGCCACCAGTGATGATGGAGGTCGGGAGACCCAGTACTTC. The V gene is TRBV24-1, the J gene TRBJ2-5, with a possible D match to TRBD2 (5 bases). The CDR3 length is 14 residues. Trimming took off 3 bases at V and 5 bases at J, with 12 bases between the two ends. CDR1 and CDR2 from the germline V gene are KGHDR and SFDVKD.

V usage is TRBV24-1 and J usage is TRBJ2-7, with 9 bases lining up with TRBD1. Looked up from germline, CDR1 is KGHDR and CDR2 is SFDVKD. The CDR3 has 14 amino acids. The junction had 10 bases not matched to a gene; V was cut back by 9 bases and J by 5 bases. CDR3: CATRAGQGINEQYF. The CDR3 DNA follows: TGTGCCACCCGGGCCGGACAGGGGATCAACGAGCAGTACTTC.